This T cell receptor (beta chain) is from a study of cytomegalovirus exposure and HLA in healthy donors. PCR amplification relied on 60 Vbeta primers (plus 13 Jbeta primers). Repertoires were generated with immunoSEQ multiplex PCR, while TCRdb's copy carries only in-frame clones and drops some. The sample contains roughly 110,000 clones, 82% of which appear only once. Regarding this clone: What it recognizes is unknown.

The V gene end was trimmed by 5 bases and the J gene end by 4 bases; junction bases not matched to a gene: 10. There are 17 residues in the CDR3. CDR1 and CDR2 (germline): SEHNR, FQNEAQ (reference sequence). Study-wide findings and caveats: Most TCR beta V segments were productive about 90% or about 30% of the time in an earlier analysis. Later analysis associated a missense DCLRE1C variant with TCR beta V- and J-gene trimming. The authors excluded some V segments, including TRBV6-2 and TRBV6-3, as indistinguishable. There were approximately 150 TCR beta chains listed as cytomegalovirus-associated.

The chain joins TRBV7-9 to TRBJ2-2; 10 positions agree with TRBD1. Sequenced: PBMCs. The receptor was derived from a young man in good health and CMV-seropositive. CDR3 residues: CASSRRLTGGVTGELFF. In DNA, the CDR3 is TGTGCCAGCAGCCGACGTCTGACAGGGGGCGTCACCGGGGAGCTGTTTTTT. The full variable domain, in which reference TRBV7-9 and TRBJ2-2 provide the parts outside the CDR3, is DTGVSQNPRHKITKRGQNVTFRCDPISEHNRLYWYRQTLGQGPEFLTYFQNEAQLEKSRLLSDRFSAERPKGSFSTLEIQRTEQGDSAMYLCASSRRLTGGVTGELFFGEGSRLTVL.